The TCR beta chain described here comes from a study of control samples from healthy donors and cancer patients (dated by TCRdb to the early 2020s). V has 4 bases trimmed and J has 5 bases trimmed; junction bases matching no gene number 9. Taken from cysteine to phenylalanine, the CDR3 has 15 residues. Of all the DNA, just the CDR3 is kept, 45 bases in frame from base 1. From the germline V gene, CDR1 is SGHRS and CDR2 is YFSETQ. The library relied on the immunoSEQ multiplex PCR assay. TCRdb limited this immuneACCESS table to in-frame rearrangements with V and J called. A share of clones is missing; checked studies link under half to unresolved V genes, and the rest is unexplained. A total of about 120,000 clones appear in this sample, around 87% of them only once. The ten largest clones capture around 1.1% of the sample. This clone was detected once. Its antigen remains unidentified. Base-call qualities are not available, and no considerably larger clone is one nucleotide away.

The receptor was derived from a woman in her fifties or sixties with colorectal cancer. The rearrangement joined TRBV5-1 to TRBJ2-1; 7 junctional bases match TRBD2. The sequenced material came from PBMCs. The CDR3 reads CASSPVGGENNEQFF. The nucleotides read TGCGCCAGCAGCCCGGTGGGGGGGGAAAACAATGAGCAGTTCTTC.